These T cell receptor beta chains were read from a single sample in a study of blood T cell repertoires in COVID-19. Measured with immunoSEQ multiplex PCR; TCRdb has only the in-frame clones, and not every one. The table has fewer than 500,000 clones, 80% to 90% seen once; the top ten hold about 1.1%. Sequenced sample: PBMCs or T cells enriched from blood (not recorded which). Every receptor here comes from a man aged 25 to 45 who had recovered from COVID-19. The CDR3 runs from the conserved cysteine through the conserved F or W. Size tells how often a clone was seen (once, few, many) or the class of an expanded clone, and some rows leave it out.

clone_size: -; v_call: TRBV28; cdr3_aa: CASSPLPGGYGGLASGGF
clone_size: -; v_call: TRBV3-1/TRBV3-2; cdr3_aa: CASSQDKTGVYEQYF
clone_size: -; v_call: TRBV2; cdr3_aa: CASSERGTPYEAFF
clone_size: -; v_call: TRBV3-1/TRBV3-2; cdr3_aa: CASSRAGQELRASYEQYF
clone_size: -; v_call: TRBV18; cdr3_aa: CASAARDRNYNEQFF
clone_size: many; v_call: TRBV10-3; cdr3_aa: CAISATSGRGLNQPQHF
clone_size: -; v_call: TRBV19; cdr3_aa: CASSSRQGEEVFF
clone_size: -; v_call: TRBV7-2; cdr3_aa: CASSLSSGSNYGYTF
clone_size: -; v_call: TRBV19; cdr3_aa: CASRIQGDTEAFF
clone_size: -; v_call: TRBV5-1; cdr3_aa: CASSERDTTDTQYF
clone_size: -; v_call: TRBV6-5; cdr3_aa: CASSPRDFSTDTQYF
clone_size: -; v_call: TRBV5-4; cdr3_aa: CASSWGQGQRPFF
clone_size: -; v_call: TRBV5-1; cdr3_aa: CASSLPGTGVTGELFF
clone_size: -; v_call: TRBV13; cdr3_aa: CASSFGHENSPLHF
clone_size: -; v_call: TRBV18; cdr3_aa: CASSPSGSNQPQHF
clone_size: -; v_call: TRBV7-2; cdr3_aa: CASSPEGVLAGELFF
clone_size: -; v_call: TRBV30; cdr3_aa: CAWNGGGPIWTQYF
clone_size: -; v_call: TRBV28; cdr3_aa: CASSTGINYEQYF
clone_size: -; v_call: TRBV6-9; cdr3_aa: CASSYTPNRGVYEQYF
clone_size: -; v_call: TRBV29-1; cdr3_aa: CSVVGAGENYGYTF
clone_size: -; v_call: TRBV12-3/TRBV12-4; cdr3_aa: CASSLDTHYEQYF
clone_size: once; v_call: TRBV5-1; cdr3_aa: CASSLAGSSGNTIYF
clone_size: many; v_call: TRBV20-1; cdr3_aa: CSASSSYTIYF
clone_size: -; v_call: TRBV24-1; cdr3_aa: CATPTTYRDSQETQYF
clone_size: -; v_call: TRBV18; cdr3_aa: CASSSDTGAGNTIYF
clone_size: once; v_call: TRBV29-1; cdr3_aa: CSVEASDARQLSLAKNIQYF
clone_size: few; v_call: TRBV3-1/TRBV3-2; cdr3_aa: CASSSGGAGETGQYF
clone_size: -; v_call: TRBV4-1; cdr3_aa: CASSLPPGTADSLSIYF
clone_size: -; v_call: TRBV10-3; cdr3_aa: CAISGQGSGTEAFF
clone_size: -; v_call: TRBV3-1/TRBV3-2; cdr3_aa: CASSPPRTGSSEQYF
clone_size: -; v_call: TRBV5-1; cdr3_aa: CASSLHDRSYNSPLHF
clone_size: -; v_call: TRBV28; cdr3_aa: CASSFILSIGLAGAKGELFF
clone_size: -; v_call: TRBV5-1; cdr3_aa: CASSGGQGFHEQYF
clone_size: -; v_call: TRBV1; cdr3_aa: CTSSQSGQGATEAFF
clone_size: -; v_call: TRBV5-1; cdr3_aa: CASSLGAGYNEQFF
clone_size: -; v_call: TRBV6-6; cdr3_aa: CASRPTNNQPQHF
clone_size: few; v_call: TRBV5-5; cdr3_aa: CASSLVAGIYEQYF
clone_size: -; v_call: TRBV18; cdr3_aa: CASSEQVNTEAFF
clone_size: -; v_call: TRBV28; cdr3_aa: CASSFNTDTQYF
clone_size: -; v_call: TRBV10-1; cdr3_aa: CASSSGSYEQYF
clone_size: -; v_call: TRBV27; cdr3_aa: CASSLMFGYEQYF
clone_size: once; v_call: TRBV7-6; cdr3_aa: CASSLGRAGGPADTQYF
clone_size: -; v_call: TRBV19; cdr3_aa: CASTPGDRTDTQYF
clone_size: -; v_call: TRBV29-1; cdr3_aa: CSVIPGTEDYGYTF
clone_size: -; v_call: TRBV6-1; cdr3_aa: CASSEIGTSLTYEQYF
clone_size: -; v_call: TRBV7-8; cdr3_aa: CASSLFLAGRYEQYF
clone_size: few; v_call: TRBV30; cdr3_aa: CAWSAMNTGELFF
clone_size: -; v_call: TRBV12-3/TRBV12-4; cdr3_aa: CASRRTGNYGYTF
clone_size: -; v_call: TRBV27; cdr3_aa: CASSSVQGVYYNEQFF
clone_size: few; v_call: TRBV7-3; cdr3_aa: CASSLEGGANTGELFF
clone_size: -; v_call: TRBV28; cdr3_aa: CASSFRALEETQYF